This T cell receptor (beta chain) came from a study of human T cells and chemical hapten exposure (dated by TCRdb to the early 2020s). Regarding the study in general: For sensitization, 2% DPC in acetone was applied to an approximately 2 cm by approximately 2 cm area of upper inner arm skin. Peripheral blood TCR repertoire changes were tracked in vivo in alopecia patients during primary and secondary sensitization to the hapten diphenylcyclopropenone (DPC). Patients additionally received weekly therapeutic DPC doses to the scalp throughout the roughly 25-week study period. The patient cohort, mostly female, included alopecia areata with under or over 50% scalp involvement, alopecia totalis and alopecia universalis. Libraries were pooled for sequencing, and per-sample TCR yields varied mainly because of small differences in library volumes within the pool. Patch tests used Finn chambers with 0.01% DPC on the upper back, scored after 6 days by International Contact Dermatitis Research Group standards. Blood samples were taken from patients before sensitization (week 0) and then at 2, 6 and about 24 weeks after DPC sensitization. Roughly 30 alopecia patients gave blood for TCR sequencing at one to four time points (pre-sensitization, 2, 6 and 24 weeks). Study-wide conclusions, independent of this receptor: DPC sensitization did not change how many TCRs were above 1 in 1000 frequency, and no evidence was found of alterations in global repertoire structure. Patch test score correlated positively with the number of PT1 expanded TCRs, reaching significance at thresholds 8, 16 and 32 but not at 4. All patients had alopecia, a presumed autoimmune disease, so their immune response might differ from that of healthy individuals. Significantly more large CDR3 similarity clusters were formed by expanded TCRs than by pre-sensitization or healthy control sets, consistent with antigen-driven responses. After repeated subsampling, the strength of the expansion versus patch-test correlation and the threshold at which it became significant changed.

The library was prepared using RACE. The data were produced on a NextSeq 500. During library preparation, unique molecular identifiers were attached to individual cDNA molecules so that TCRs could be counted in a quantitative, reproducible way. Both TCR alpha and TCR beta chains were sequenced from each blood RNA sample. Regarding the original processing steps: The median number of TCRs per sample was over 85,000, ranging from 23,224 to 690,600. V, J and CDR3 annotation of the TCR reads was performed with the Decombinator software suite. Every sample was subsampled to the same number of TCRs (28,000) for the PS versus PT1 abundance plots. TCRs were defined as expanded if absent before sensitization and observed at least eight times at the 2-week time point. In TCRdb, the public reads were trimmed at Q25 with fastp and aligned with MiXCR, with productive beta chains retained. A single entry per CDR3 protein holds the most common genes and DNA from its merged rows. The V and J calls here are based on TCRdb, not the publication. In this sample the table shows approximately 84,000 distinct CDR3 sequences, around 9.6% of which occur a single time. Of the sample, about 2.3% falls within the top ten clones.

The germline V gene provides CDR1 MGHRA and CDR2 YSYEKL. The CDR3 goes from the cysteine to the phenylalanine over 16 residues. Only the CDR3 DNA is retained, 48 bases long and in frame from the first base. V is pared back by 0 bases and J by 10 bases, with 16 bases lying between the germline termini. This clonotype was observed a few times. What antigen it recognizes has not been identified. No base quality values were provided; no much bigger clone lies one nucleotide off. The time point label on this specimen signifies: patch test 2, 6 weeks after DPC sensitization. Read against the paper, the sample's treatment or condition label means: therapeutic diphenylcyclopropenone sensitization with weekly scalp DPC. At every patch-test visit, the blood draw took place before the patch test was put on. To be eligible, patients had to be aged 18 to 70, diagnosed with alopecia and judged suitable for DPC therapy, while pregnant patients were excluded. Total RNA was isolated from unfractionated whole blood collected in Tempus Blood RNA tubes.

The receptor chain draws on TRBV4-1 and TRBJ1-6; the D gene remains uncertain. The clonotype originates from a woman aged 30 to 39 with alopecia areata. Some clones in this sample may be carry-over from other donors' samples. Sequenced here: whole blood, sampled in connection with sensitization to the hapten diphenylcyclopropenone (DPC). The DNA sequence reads TGCGCCAGCAGCCAAGATCGGTTAGGCCCGAAATCACCCCTCCACTTT. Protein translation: CASSQDRLGPKSPLHF.